A single T cell receptor beta chain is shown here with its context. The beta constant-region primer was an equimolar mix of two oligonucleotides covering TRBC1 and TRBC2. TCRdb processed the UMI-ligation and nested PCR reads anew with MiXCR; each CDR3 protein has one entry. The sample shows about 35,000 distinct CDR3 sequences, 13% of them seen only once. The data originate from a study of naive and memory T cell subsets. After the first PCR, alpha and beta chain libraries were processed separately. Cells stained for CD3, CD4, CD8, CD45RA and CD27 were sorted into four subsets. Sequencing was done on a sample of effector memory CD4+ T cells from blood. Subset specified: effector memory, CD45RA- CD27-. This clonotype originated in a human donor in good health.

This CDR3 is CSSNRGSYNEQFF. The CDR3 DNA sequence: TGCAGTTCCAACAGGGGGTCCTACAATGAGCAGTTCTTC. This chain uses TRBV20-1 with TRBJ2-1, with 8 bases aligning to TRBD1. The CDR3 extends over 13 amino acids. The junction had 4 bases not matched to a gene; V was cut back by 8 bases and J by 1 base. Germline V CDR1 and CDR2: DFQATT, SNEGSKA (reference sequence).